This TCR beta chain derives from a study of OX40 agonist ivuxolimab in advanced cancers. Study-level results: In general, CD8+ T cells held more expanded clones than CD4+ did, on average.

To note about this clone: Its cognate antigen is unknown.

There are 16 residues in the CDR3. The ends were cut back, 1 base at V and 1 base at J, with 13 bases in the middle. CDR1 and CDR2 (germline): LGHNT, FRNRAP. Sequencing was performed with immunoSEQ multiplex PCR; in TCRdb, only in-frame clones are kept and a portion is missing. The table records about 39,000 clones, about 90% of them present only once. The starting material was CD4+ or CD8+ T cells sorted from blood, obtained in a trial of the OX40 agonist ivuxolimab. This chain uses TRBV12-5 with TRBJ2-5; D is unclear. The clonotype comes from an adult with an advanced solid tumor such as melanoma, head and neck, liver or kidney cancer. The CDR3 is CASGLGVLGTQETQYF. In DNA form, the CDR3 reads TGTGCTAGTGGTTTGGGAGTCCTGGGAACCCAAGAGACCCAGTACTTC.